This entry concerns a single T cell receptor beta chain. The CDR3 totals 14 residues. CDR1 and CDR2 (germline): SGDLS, YYNGEE. With 6 bases removed from V and 5 bases from J, the gap between germline ends came to 15 bases. This sample was taken from a study of blood T cell repertoires in COVID-19. Sequenced by immunoSEQ multiplex PCR; TCRdb stores in-frame clones only, minus some. Among 110,000 to 150,000 clones listed, 75% to 85% were seen once. Sample: peripheral blood. The TCR sequence derives from a woman in her forties or fifties with acute or convalescent COVID-19. The gene calls are TRBV9 and TRBJ1-5; a weak D match, TRBD1 (6 bases). The CDR3 DNA reads as TGTGCCAGCACACGGGGGGGGCACGATCAGCCCCAGCATTTT. Translated: CASTRGGHDQPQHF.